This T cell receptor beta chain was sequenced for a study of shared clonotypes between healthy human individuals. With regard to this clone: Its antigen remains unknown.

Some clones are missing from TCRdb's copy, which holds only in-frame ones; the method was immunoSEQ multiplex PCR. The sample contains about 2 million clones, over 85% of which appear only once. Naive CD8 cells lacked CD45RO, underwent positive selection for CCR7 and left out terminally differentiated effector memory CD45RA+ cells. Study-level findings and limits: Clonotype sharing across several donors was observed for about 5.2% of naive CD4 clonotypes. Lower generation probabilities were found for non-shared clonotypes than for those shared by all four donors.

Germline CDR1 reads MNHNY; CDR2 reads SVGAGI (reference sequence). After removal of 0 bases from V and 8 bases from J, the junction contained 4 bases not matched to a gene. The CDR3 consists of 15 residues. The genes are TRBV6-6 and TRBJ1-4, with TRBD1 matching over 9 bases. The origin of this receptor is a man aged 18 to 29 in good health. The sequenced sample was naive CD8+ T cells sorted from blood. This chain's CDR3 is CASSYSIGTGEKLFF. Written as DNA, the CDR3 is TGTGCCAGCAGTTACTCGATCGGGACAGGGGAAAAACTGTTTTTT.